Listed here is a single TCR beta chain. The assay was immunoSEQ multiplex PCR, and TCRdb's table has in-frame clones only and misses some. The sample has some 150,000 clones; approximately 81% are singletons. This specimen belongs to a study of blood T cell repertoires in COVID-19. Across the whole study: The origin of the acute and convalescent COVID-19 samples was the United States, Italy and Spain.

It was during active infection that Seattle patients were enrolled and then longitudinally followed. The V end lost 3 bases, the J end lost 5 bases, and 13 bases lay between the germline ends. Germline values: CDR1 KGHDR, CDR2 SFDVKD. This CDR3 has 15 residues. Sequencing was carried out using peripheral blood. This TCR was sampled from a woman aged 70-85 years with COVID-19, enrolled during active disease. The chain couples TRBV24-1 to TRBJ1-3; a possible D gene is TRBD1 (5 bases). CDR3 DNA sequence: TGTGCCACCAGTGATGCCAGGGACTTTCGAAACACCATATATTTT. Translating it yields CATSDARDFRNTIYF.